This T cell receptor beta chain was documented in a study of beta chain features in type 1 diabetes. Findings and limits, study-wide: At VDJ recombination sites, type 1 diabetes patients had fewer insertions and more deleted nucleotides. HLA influence on TCRB rearrangement stayed unresolved here.

Of note for this clone: The antigen remains unidentified.

Expressed TCRB transcripts got sequenced, as all isolated RNA was reverse transcribed. Assay: immunoSEQ multiplex PCR; the TCRdb copy retains only in-frame clones and omits some. Of approximately 150,000 clones detected, about 10% appear once; the ten largest clones hold roughly 1.4%. The authors sorted CD4+ naive, central memory, regulatory and stem cell-like memory cells via CD45RO/CCR7/CD25/CD127/CD95/CD27. The specimen was naive CD4+ T cells from blood. The receptor was isolated from a man aged 18 to 29 in good health.

The CDR3, as DNA: TGCGCCAGCAGCTCACAGGCGACGAACACCGGGGAGCTGTTTTTT. Translating it yields CASSSQATNTGELFF. The chain carries TRBV5-1 and TRBJ2-2; D might be TRBD1 (5 bases). The CDR3 has 15 residues. CDR1 is SGHRS, CDR2 YFSETQ, per germline. The germline V and J ends were trimmed by 3 bases and 0 bases, with 9 bases remaining between them.